This T cell receptor (beta chain) was captured in a study of resident and recirculating memory T cells in vitiligo. Libraries were prepared by immunoSEQ multiplex PCR; TCRdb keeps only in-frame clonotypes and omits some of them. The sample records around 70,000 clones, just over 90% being singletons. This clone was observed at least ten times. The V end was cut by 0 bases, the J end by 8 bases, with 14 bases between. The CDR3 extends over 15 amino acids. In germline, CDR1 is MNHEY, CDR2 SVGAGI. The clonotype originates from a male donor with vitiligo. The V gene is TRBV6-5, the J gene TRBJ2-1; perhaps TRBD1 as D (6 bases). The specimen was blood. CDR3 coding DNA: TGTGCCAGCAGTTACTCGAGTAGTCAGGGGCATGAGCAGTTCTTC. This encodes CASSYSSSQGHEQFF.